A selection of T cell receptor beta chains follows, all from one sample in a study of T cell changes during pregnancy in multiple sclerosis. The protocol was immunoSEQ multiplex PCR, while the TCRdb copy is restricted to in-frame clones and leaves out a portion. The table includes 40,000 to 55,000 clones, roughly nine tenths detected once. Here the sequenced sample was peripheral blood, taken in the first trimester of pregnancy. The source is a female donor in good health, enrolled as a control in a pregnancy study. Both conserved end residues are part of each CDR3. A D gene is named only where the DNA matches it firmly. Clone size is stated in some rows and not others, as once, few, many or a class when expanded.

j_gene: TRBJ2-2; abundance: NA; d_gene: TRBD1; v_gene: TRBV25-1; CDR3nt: TGTGCCAGCAGCCGGACAGGCGGGACCGGGGAGCTGTTTTTT; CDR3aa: CASSRTGGTGELFF
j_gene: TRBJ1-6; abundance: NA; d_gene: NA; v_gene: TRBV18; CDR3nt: TGTGCCAGCTCACCGCGAGGAGATTATAATTCACCCCTCCACTTT; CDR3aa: CASSPRGDYNSPLHF
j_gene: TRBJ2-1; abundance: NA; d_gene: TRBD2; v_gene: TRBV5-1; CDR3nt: TGCGCCAGCAGCTTGTTAGGTACCGGGGGGGATGAGCAGTTCTTC; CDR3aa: CASSLLGTGGDEQFF
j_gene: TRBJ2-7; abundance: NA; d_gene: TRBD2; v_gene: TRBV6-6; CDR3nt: TGTGCCAGCAGTTACTCGACCGGGGGGGGGCGCGAGCAGTACTTC; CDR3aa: CASSYSTGGGREQYF
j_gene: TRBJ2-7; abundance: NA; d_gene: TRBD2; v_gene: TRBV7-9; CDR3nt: TGTGCCAGCAGCCCCAGCCCGGGACTAGCGGTATACGAGCAGTACTTC; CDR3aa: CASSPSPGLAVYEQYF
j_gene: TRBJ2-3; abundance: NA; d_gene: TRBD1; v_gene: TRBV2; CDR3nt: TGTGCCAGCAGTGGCCTGGACAGGGGCAGCACAGATACGCAGTATTTT; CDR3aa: CASSGLDRGSTDTQYF
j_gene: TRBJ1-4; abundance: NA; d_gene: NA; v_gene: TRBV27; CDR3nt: TGTGCCAGCAGTTTAGGAGGGATTAGGACTAATGAAAAACTGTTTTTT; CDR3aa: CASSLGGIRTNEKLFF
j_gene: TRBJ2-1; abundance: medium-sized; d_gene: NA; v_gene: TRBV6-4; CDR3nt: TGTGCCAGCAGTGACGACAATCAGGTGGATGAGCAGTTCTTC; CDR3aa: CASSDDNQVDEQFF
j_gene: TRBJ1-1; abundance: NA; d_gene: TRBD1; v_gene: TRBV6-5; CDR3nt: TGTGCCAGCAGCCCCGGACAGGGGGTGAACACTGAAGCTTTCTTT; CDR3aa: CASSPGQGVNTEAFF
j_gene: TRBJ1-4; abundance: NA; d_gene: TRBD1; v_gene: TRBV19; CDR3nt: TGTGCCAGTAGAGGGACAGGAACTCGAACTAATGAAAAACTGTTTTTT; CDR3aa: CASRGTGTRTNEKLFF
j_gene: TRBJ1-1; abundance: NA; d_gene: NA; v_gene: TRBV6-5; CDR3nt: TGTGCCAGCGGTAAAGGGGTGGGAACTGAAGCTTTCTTT; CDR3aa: CASGKGVGTEAFF
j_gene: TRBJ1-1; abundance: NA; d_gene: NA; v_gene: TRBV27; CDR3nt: TGTGCCAGCAGTCCAAGAGGGGGGGACGGGGACGTGGAAGCTTTCTTT; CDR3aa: CASSPRGGDGDVEAFF
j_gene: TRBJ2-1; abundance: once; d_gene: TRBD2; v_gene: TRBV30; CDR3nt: TGTGCCTGGAGATTAGCGGGGGGGCGCGAGCAGTTCTTC; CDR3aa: CAWRLAGGREQFF
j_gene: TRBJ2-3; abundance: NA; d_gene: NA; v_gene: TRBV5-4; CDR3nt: TGTGCCAGCAGCCCGACTAGTACGCCAGATACGCAGTATTTT; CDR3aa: CASSPTSTPDTQYF
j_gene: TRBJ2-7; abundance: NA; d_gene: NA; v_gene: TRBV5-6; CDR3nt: TGTGCCAGCAGCTTGGGGACAATCTACGAGCAGTACTTC; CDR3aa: CASSLGTIYEQYF
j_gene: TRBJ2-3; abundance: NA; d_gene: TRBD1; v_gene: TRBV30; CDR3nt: TGTGCCTGGAGTGTGTTTCCGACAGGGCTAGGTAAAGATACGCAGTATTTT; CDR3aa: CAWSVFPTGLGKDTQYF
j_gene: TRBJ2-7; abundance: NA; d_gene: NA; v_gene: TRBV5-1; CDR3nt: TGCGCCAGCAGCTTGGAGAGGAGCTACGAGCAGTACTTC; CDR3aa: CASSLERSYEQYF
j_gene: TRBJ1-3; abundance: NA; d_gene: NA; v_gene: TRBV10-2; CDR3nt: TGCGCCGGGAGTAGGGGGGGTGGAAACACCATATATTTT; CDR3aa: CAGSRGGGNTIYF
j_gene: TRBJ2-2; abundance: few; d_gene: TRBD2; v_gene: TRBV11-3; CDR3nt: TGTGCCAGCAGCTCGGGACTAGCGGGGATCGGCGGGGAGCTGTTTTTT; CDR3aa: CASSSGLAGIGGELFF
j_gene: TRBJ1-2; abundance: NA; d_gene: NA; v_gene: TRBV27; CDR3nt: TGTGCCAGCAGTCCCACTTGGACAGCCTATGGCTACACCTTC; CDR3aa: CASSPTWTAYGYTF
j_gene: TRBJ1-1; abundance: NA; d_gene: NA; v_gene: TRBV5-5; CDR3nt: TGTGCCAGCAGCTTGCACAGGATCCCGAACACTGAAGCTTTCTTT; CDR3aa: CASSLHRIPNTEAFF
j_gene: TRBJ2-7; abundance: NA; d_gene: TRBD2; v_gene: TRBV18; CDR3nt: TGTGCCAGCTCACCAAGGAGAGCGGGGGCGACTCTATGGGAGCAGTACTTC; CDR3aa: CASSPRRAGATLWEQYF
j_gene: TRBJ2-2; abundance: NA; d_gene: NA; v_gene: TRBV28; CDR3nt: TGTGCCAGCAGTTTTATTGTGGGAGAAGGCACCGGGGAGCTGTTTTTT; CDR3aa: CASSFIVGEGTGELFF
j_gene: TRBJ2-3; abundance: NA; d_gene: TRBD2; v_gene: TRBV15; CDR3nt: TGTGCCACCAGCGGCGAACTCCTAGCGGGGGGACCCACAGATACGCAGTATTTT; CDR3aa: CATSGELLAGGPTDTQYF
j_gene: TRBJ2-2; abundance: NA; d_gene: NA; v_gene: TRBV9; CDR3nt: TGTGCCAGCAGCTTCGCAGTGAACACCGGGGAGCTGTTTTTT; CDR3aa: CASSFAVNTGELFF
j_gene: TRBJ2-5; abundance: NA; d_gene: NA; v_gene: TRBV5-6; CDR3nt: TGTGCCAGCAGCTTTGTTTCCGGGCAAGAGACCCAGTACTTC; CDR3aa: CASSFVSGQETQYF
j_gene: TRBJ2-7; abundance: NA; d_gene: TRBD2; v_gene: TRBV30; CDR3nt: TGTGCCTCGACCAAGCGGGGGGTTTTCTACGAGCAGTACTTC; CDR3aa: CASTKRGVFYEQYF
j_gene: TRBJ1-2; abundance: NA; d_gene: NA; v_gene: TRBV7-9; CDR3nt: TGTGCCAGCAGCTTAGGTGCGGGTTTGAGGTACTATGGCTACACCTTC; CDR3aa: CASSLGAGLRYYGYTF
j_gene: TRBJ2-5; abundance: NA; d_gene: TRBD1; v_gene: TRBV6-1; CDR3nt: TGTGCCAGCAGTGAGGGGACAGGGGGTGGGCAAGAGACCCAGTACTTC; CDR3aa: CASSEGTGGGQETQYF
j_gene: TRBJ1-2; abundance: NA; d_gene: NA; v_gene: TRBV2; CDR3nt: TGTGCCAGCGTTCGGGGGGCCTCGGCGGGCTACACCTTC; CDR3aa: CASVRGASAGYTF
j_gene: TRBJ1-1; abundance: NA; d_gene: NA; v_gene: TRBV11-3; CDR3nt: TGTGCCAGCAGCTTAACCCACGGACCGGGCGAGGGTGAAGCTTTCTTT; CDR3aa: CASSLTHGPGEGEAFF
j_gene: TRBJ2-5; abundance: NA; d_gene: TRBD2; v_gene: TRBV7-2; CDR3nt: TGTGCCAGCAGCTTAGTTAGGTCTAGCGGTGGGGAGACCCAGTACTTC; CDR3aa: CASSLVRSSGGETQYF
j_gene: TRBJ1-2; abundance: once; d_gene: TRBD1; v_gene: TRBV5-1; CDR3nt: TGCGCCAGCAGCTCGCAGGGGGCGCTTGGCTACACCTTC; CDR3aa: CASSSQGALGYTF
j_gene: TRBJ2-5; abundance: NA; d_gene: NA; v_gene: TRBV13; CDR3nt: TGTGCCAGCAGCTTAGGCTCCGTCCGGGAGACCCAGTACTTC; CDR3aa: CASSLGSVRETQYF
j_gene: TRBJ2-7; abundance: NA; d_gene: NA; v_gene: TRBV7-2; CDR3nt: TGTGCCAGCAGTCCAAACTACGAGCAGTACTTC; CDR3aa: CASSPNYEQYF
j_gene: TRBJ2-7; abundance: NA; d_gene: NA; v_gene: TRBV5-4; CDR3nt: TGTGCCAGCAGCTTGTCAGGGGCGACCTACGAGCAGTACTTC; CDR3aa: CASSLSGATYEQYF
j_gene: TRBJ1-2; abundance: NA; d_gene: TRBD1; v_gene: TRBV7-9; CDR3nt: TGTGCCAGCAGCTTAGGGGGACAGGGGGCGAACTATGGCTACACCTTC; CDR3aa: CASSLGGQGANYGYTF
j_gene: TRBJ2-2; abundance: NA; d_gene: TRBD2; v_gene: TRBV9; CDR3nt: TGTGCCAGCAGGCACCCTAGCGGGGGCGACACCGGGGAGCTGTTTTTT; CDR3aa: CASRHPSGGDTGELFF
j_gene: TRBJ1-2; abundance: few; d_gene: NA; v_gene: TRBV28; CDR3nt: TGTGCCAGCACCGTCGGGGGGATAGCCTATGGCTACACCTTC; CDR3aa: CASTVGGIAYGYTF
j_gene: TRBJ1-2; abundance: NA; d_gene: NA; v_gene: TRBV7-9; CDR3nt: TGTGCCAGCAGCTTAGAACACGCAGATGGCTACACCTTC; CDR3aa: CASSLEHADGYTF